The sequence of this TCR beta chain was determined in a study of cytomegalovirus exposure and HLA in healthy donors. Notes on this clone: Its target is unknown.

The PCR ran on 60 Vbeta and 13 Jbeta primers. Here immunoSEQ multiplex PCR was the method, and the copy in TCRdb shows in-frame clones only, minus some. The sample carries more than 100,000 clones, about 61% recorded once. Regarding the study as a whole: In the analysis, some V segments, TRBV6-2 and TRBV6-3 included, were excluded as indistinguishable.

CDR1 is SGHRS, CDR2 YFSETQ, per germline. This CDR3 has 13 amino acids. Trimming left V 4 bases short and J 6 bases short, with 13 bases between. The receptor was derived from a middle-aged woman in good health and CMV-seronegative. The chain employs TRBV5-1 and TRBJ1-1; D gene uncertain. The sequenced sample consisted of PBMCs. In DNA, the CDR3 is TGCGCCAGCAGCCCCCTCGGGGTGGCTGAAGCTTTCTTT. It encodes CASSPLGVAEAFF.